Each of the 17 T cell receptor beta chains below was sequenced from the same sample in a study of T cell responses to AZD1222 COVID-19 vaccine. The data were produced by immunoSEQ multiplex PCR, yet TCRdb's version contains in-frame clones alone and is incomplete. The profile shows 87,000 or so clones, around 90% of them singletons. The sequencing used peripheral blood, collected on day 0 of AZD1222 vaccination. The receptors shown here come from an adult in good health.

DNA of the CDR3: TGTGCCAGCAGTGAATTAAACTATGGCTACACCTTC. This codes for CASSELNYGYTF. V usage is TRBV2 and J usage is TRBJ1-2; no reliable D call. The V gene lost 2 bases and the J gene lost 2 bases, with 3 bases spanning the gap. Germline V gene sequence: CDR1 SNHLY, CDR2 FYNNEI. This CDR3 contains 12 residues. The complete variable domain, with remaining parts taken from reference TRBV2 and TRBJ1-2, reads EPEVTQTPSHQVTQMGQEVILRCVPISNHLYFYWYRQILGQKVEFLVSFYNNEISEKSEIFDDQFSVERPDGSNFTLKIRSTKLEDSAMYFCASSELNYGYTFGSGTRLTVV.

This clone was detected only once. The CDR3 coding sequence is TGTGCCAGCAGCCAGGGACTGATGAACACTGAAGCTTTCTTT. Amino acids: CASSQGLMNTEAFF. The rearrangement joins TRBV3-1 (or the pseudogene TRBV3-2) to TRBJ1-1, with D perhaps matching TRBD1 (5 bases). Trimming cost V 3 bases and J 0 bases, with 8 bases left between them. CDR3 length: 14 residues. CDR1 LGHDT and CDR2 YNNKEL come from the germline V gene (reference sequence).

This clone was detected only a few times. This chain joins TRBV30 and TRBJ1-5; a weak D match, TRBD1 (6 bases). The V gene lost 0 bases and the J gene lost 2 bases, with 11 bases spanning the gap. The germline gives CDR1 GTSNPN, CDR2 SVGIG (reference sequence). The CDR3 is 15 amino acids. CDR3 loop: CAWSVADRRNQPQHF. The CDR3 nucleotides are TGTGCCTGGAGTGTAGCCGACAGGCGCAATCAGCCCCAGCATTTT.

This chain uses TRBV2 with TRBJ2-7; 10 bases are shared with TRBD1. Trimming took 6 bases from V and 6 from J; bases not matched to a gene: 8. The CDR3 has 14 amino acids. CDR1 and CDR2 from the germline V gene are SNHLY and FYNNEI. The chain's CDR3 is CASRGDRGLGEQYF. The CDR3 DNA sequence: TGTGCCAGCAGAGGGGACAGGGGATTGGGCGAGCAGTACTTC.

The CDR3 loop is CASSDSSGGISEQFF. The DNA of the CDR3 is TGTGCCAGCAGTGACTCGAGTGGGGGCATCAGTGAGCAGTTCTTC. This chain connects TRBV6-4 to TRBJ2-1; tentatively, D is TRBD1 (6 bases). The CDR3 has 15 amino acids. V gave up 0 bases and J gave up 9 bases, with 15 bases separating them. Germline CDR1 is MRHNA and CDR2 is SNTAGT.

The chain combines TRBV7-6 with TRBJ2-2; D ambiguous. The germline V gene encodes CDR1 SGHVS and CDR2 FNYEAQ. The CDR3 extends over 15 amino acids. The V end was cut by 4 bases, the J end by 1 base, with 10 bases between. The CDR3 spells CASSSQRRNTGELFF. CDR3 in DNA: TGTGCCAGCAGCTCCCAGAGGCGGAACACCGGGGAGCTGTTTTTT.

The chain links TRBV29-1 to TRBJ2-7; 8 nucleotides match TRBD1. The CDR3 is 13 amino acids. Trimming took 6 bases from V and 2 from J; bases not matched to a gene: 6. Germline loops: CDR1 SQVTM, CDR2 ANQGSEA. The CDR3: CSVGQGLTYEQYF. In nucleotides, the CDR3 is TGCAGCGTCGGACAGGGCCTTACCTACGAGCAGTACTTC.

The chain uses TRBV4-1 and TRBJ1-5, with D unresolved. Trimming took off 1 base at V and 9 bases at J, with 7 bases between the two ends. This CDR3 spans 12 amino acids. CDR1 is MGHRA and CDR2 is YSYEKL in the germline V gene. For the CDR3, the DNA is TGCGCCAGCAGCCAAGTAGGAGGGCCCCAGCATTTT. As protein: CASSQVGGPQHF.

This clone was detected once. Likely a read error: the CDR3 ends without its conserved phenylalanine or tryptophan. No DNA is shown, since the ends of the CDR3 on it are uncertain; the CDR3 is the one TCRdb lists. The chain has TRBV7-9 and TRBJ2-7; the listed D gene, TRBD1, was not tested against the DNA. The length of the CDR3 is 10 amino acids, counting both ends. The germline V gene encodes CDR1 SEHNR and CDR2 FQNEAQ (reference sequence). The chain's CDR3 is CASRYPRSRL.

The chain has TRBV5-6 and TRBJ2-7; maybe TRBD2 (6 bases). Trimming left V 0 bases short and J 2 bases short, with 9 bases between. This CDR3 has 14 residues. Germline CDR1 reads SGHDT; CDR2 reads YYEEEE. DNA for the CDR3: TGTGCCAGCAGCTTGGGGGGGGAACCCTACGAGCAGTACTTC. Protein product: CASSLGGEPYEQYF.

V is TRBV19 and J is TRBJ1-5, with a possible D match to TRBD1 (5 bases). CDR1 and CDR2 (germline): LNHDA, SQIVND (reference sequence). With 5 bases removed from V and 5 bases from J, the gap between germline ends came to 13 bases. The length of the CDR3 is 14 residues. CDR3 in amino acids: CASSSGEYYQPQHF. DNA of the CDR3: TGTGCCAGTAGTTCGGGGGAATACTATCAGCCCCAGCATTTT.

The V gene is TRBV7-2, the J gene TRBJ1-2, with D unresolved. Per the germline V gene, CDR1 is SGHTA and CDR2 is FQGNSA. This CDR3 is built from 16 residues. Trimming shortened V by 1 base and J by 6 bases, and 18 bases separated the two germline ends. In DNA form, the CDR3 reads TGTGCCAGCAGCTTAGAGGCCGACCCGGACTCGCATGGCTACACCTTC. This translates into CASSLEADPDSHGYTF.

CDR3 in DNA: TGTGCCAGCAGAGGACGAATCTATAGCAATCAGCCCCAGCATTTT. It specifies CASRGRIYSNQPQHF. The chain is built from TRBV6-5 and TRBJ1-5; D uncertain. V dropped 6 bases and J dropped 0 bases, with 12 bases sitting between them. The CDR3 is made up of 15 amino acids. Germline values: CDR1 MNHEY, CDR2 SVGAGI.

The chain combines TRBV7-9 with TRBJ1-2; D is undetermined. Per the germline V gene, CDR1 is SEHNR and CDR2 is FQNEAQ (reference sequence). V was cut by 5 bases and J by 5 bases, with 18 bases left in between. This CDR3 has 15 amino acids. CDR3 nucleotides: TGTGCCAGCAGCGGAACGAGGCAGATGGGGTATGGCTACACCTTC. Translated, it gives CASSGTRQMGYGYTF. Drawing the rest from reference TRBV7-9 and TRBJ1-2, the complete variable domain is DTGVSQNPRHKITKRGQNVTFRCDPISEHNRLYWYRQTLGQGPEFLTYFQNEAQLEKSRLLSDRFSAERPKGSFSTLEIQRTEQGDSAMYLCASSGTRQMGYGYTFGSGTRLTVV.

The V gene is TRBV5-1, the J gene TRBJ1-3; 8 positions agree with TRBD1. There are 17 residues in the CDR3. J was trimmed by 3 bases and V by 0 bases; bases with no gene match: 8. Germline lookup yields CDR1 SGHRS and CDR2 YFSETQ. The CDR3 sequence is CASSLGTGLLGGNTIYF. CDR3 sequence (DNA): TGCGCCAGCAGCTTGGGGACAGGGCTCTTGGGTGGAAACACCATATATTTT.

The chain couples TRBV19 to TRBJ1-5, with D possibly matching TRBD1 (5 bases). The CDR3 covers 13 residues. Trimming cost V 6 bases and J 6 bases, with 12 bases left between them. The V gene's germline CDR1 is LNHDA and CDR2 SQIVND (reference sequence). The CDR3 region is CASSPPRAQPQHF. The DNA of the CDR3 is TGTGCCAGTAGCCCCCCCAGGGCTCAGCCCCAGCATTTT.

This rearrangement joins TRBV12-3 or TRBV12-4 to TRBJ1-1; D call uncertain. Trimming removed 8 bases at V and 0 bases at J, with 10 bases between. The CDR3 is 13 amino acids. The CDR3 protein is CASRISLNTEAFF. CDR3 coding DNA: TGTGCCAGCCGAATCAGCCTGAACACTGAAGCTTTCTTT.